The rows below give T cell receptor beta chains drawn from one sample of a study of patients and donors after allogeneic stem cell transplantation. TCRdb called the RT-PCR reads again in MiXCR, with one record for every CDR3 protein. The repertoire holds 150,000 to 250,000 distinct CDR3 sequences, about 40% seen once, with around 35% in the top ten. Sequencing was carried out using blood, either unsorted or a sorted T cell fraction (not recorded which). These TCRs come from a human donor who was either an allogeneic HSCT recipient or a stem cell or donor lymphocyte infusion donor (not recorded which). It is not recorded whose cells these are; they may come from a transplant donor. CDR3s include the opening cysteine and the closing phenylalanine or tryptophan. D genes are given only for firm matches. The size entry is marked missing in some rows and otherwise reads once, few, many or a size class.

V	J	size	D	DNA	CDR3
TRBV5-5	TRBJ1-1	few	-	TGTGCCAGCAGCTTTCCGACAGGAGGAACTGAAGCTTTCTTT	CASSFPTGGTEAFF
TRBV25-1	TRBJ2-7	-	TRBD1	TGTGCCAGCAGTGCACCCTGCCCCGGGACAGGGTTATGCGAGCAGTACTTC	CASSAPCPGTGLCEQYF
TRBV5-1	TRBJ1-2	few	-	TGCGCCAGCAGCTTGGAAGGCACCCGCTACACCTTC	CASSLEGTRYTF
TRBV20-1	TRBJ1-1	-	-	TGCAGTGCTAGAGGACAGTTTGAAGCTTTCTTT	CSARGQFEAFF
TRBV24-1	TRBJ2-3	-	-	TGTGCCACCAGCGTAGGAGGCAGGGGAGCAGATACGCAGTATTTT	CATSVGGRGADTQYF
TRBV5-1	TRBJ2-1	-	TRBD2	TGCGCCAGCAGCTTGAGTCCCTCAACTAGCGGGAGTTACAATGAGCAGTTCTTC	CASSLSPSTSGSYNEQFF
TRBV29-1	TRBJ1-2	-	-	TGCAGCGTTGTTGGGAGTAACCCCGGGGGCTACACCTTC	CSVVGSNPGGYTF
TRBV11-3	TRBJ2-3	-	-	TGTGCCAGCAGCTTAGAGGTCGGTGGGGCCCCGCGCACAGATACGCAGTATTTT	CASSLEVGGAPRTDTQYF
TRBV9	TRBJ2-1	-	-	TGTGCCAGCAGCGCCCCAGGGGCCCACAATGAGCAGTTCTTC	CASSAPGAHNEQFF
TRBV5-4	TRBJ2-1	-	TRBD2	TGTGCCAGCCCTAATCTAGCGGGAGGGCCGGATGAGCAGTTCTTC	CASPNLAGGPDEQFF
TRBV15	TRBJ1-2	-	-	TGTGCCACCAGCAGAGAGGTGGACACCCCTAACTATGGCTACACCTTC	CATSREVDTPNYGYTF
TRBV5-1	TRBJ1-1	few	-	TGCGCCAGCACCCTGTGGTGGGGTGAGACTGAAGCTTTCTTT	CASTLWWGETEAFF
TRBV3-1	TRBJ1-3	-	-	TGTGCCAGCAGCCCATCTCCCGCGTTTTCGGGAAACACCATATATTTT	CASSPSPAFSGNTIYF
TRBV7-9	TRBJ1-1	-	-	TGTGCCAGCAGCCACCCGGGACTCTTGAACACTGAAGCTTTCTTT	CASSHPGLLNTEAFF
TRBV9	TRBJ2-3	-	TRBD2	TGTGCCAGCAGCGTCCTTAGCGGGAGTCTTACAGATACGCAGTATTTT	CASSVLSGSLTDTQYF
TRBV5-1	TRBJ2-7	few	-	TGCGCCAGCAGCTTGGCCACGGATCGGGGTTTCTACGAGCAGTACTTC	CASSLATDRGFYEQYF
TRBV7-6	TRBJ1-1	few	-	TGTGCCAGCAGCGCGGACTCGAACACTGAAGCTTTCTTT	CASSADSNTEAFF
TRBV29-1	TRBJ1-5	few	-	TGCAGCGTTAGAGAGTACAATCAGCCCCAGCATTTT	CSVREYNQPQHF
TRBV12-3/TRBV12-4	TRBJ1-3	few	TRBD1	TGTGCCAGCACAGGGGGGGGAAACACCATATATTTT	CASTGGGNTIYF
TRBV9	TRBJ2-1	-	TRBD2	TGTGCCAGCAGCGGCAGAACGGGACTAGCGGGTAGTGAGCAGTTCTTC	CASSGRTGLAGSEQFF
TRBV28	TRBJ2-7	-	-	TGTGCCAGCAGTTTAGCGGCCTACGAGCAGTACTTC	CASSLAAYEQYF
TRBV2	TRBJ2-1	few	TRBD2	TGTGCCAGCAGTGAAGCGAGCGGACTAGTAGGTAATGAGCAGTTCTTC	CASSEASGLVGNEQFF
TRBV6-6	TRBJ1-1	-	-	TGTGCCAGCAGTTACTCTAAGGCCCTTAATAGGGACACTGAAGCTTTCTTT	CASSYSKALNRDTEAFF
TRBV28	TRBJ1-5	-	TRBD1	TGTGCCAGCAGCTACCTAGACAGGGGAGTAGATCAGCCCCAGCATTTT	CASSYLDRGVDQPQHF
TRBV6-6	TRBJ1-1	-	-	TGTGCCAGCAGTAAACCCGACGCCCGGGGCATGAACACTGAAGCTTTCTTT	CASSKPDARGMNTEAFF
TRBV5-6	TRBJ1-1	few	-	TGTGCCAGCAGCTTGGTGCCAGCAAACACTGAAGCTTTCTTT	CASSLVPANTEAFF
TRBV5-5	TRBJ2-2	-	TRBD2	TGTGCCAGCAGCTTGGGTCTAGCGGCGAACACCGGGGAGCTGTTTTTT	CASSLGLAANTGELFF
TRBV12-3/TRBV12-4	TRBJ2-2	-	-	TGTGCCAGCAGTTTCCACACCGGGGAGCTGTTTTTT	CASSFHTGELFF
TRBV29-1	TRBJ1-2	few	-	TGCAGCGTCCAACAGGGTACCAACTATGGCTACACCTTC	CSVQQGTNYGYTF
TRBV20-1	TRBJ2-7	-	TRBD2	TGCAGTGCTACCGGGACTAGCGGCTACGAGCAGTACTTC	CSATGTSGYEQYF
TRBV15	TRBJ1-1	few	-	TGTGCCACCAGCAGTGGCACTGAAGCTTTCTTT	CATSSGTEAFF
TRBV5-1	TRBJ2-5	-	-	TGCGCCAGCAGCTTGGCTAGTGAGCGTTGGGAGACCCAGTACTTC	CASSLASERWETQYF
TRBV20-1	TRBJ2-3	-	TRBD2	TGCAGTGCTTGTGGTAGCGGGAGACTGTTTTCAAGTAGCACAGATACGCAGTATTTT	CSACGSGRLFSSSTDTQYF
TRBV7-2	TRBJ2-5	-	TRBD1	TGTGCCAGCACCTTGGGACAGGGGACAGGGACCCAGTACTTC	CASTLGQGTGTQYF
TRBV11-3	TRBJ2-7	-	TRBD2	TGTGCCAGCAGTCTAAGCGGGAGTGGCCTATACGAGCAGTACTTC	CASSLSGSGLYEQYF
TRBV12-3/TRBV12-4	TRBJ2-3	few	-	TGTGCCAGCAGTTTCCCCCCTCTGGTAGCGGGCACAGATACGCAGTATTTT	CASSFPPLVAGTDTQYF
TRBV6-5	TRBJ1-2	-	-	TGTGCCAGCTGGGAGGGGGGTGGCTACACCTTC	CASWEGGGYTF
TRBV7-2	TRBJ1-1	few	TRBD1	TGTGCCAGCAGCCCCGGGACAGGGAAAAAACTTGAAGCTTTCTTT	CASSPGTGKKLEAFF
TRBV29-1	TRBJ2-3	-	-	TGCAGCGTTGAACCGAACACAGATACGCAGTATTTT	CSVEPNTDTQYF
TRBV20-1	TRBJ1-1	-	-	TGCAGTGCTAGAGATCCAAACATATTGAACACTGAAGCTTTCTTT	CSARDPNILNTEAFF
TRBV7-2	TRBJ2-5	few	-	TGTGCCAGCAGCTTAAGTGGGGCGGGAATAGAGACCCAGTACTTC	CASSLSGAGIETQYF
TRBV28	TRBJ2-5	-	-	TGTGCCAGCAACCAGCTGAGATCCCAAGAGACCCAGTACTTC	CASNQLRSQETQYF
TRBV7-9	TRBJ2-1	-	TRBD2	TGTGCCAGCAGCTTAAGACTAGCGGGTAGCTACAATGAGCAGTTCTTC	CASSLRLAGSYNEQFF
TRBV30	TRBJ1-1	-	-	TGTGCCTGGAAATACAACACTGAAGCTTTCTTT	CAWKYNTEAFF
TRBV18	TRBJ2-3	-	TRBD2	TGTGCCAGCTCCCCAGATCGCGAGGCGGGAGTCCAAGATACGCAGTATTTT	CASSPDREAGVQDTQYF